This TCR beta chain emerged from a study of sequential checkpoint blockade in melanoma. Stated treatment: randomized to nivolumab then ipilimumab (arm A) or the reverse (arm B). This table comes from immunoSEQ multiplex PCR, and its TCRdb copy is limited to in-frame clones, with some not included. Seen here are approximately 12,000 clones, about 86% observed once, and the top ten hold around half. The CDR3 is made up of 12 amino acids. From germline, CDR1 is MGHDK and CDR2 SYGVNS. The V gene lost 1 base and the J gene lost 6 bases, with 6 bases spanning the gap. This TCR came from a human donor with melanoma. Sequences were derived from CD8+ T cells sorted from blood (inferred from file names), sampled from a patient given nivolumab and ipilimumab in sequence. The rearrangement uses TRBV25-1 and TRBJ1-2, with TRBD1 as a possible D gene (5 bases). CDR3 coding DNA: TGTGCCAGCAGTGAATCAGGGCATGGCTACACCTTC. Its protein product is CASSESGHGYTF.